The rows below give T cell receptor beta chains drawn from one sample of a study of blood T cell repertoires in COVID-19. Clones were read by immunoSEQ multiplex PCR, and TCRdb kept only the in-frame ones, dropping some. Of approximately 200,000 clones detected, just under 85% appear once; the ten largest clones hold under 1.5%. The material sequenced was PBMCs or T cells enriched from blood (not recorded which). These TCRs come from a woman in her thirties or forties with acute COVID-19. Both conserved end residues are part of each CDR3. D genes are given only for firm matches. Rows give clone size only sometimes, using once, few, many, or a class for an expanded clone.

clone_size: NA
d_call: TRBD1
j_call: TRBJ1-1
v_call: TRBV29-1
cdr3_aa: CSVEEQGGTEAFF
cdr3_nt: TGCAGCGTTGAAGAACAGGGGGGCACTGAAGCTTTCTTT

clone_size: NA
d_call: TRBD1
j_call: TRBJ1-6
v_call: TRBV7-2
cdr3_aa: CASSLTGPALNSPLHF
cdr3_nt: TGTGCCAGCAGTTTGACAGGGCCCGCCCTTAATTCACCCCTCCACTTT

clone_size: once
d_call: TRBD2
j_call: TRBJ2-2
v_call: TRBV3-1/TRBV3-2
cdr3_aa: CASRVGGAGELFF
cdr3_nt: TGTGCCAGCAGAGTGGGAGGGGCCGGGGAGCTGTTTTTT

clone_size: NA
d_call: TRBD2
j_call: TRBJ2-1
v_call: TRBV7-3
cdr3_aa: CASSSSRLAGGGDEQFF
cdr3_nt: TGTGCCAGCAGCTCCTCCCGACTAGCGGGAGGGGGCGATGAGCAGTTCTTC

clone_size: NA
d_call: TRBD2
j_call: TRBJ2-3
v_call: TRBV4-3
cdr3_aa: CASKASWGGSTDTQYF
cdr3_nt: TGCGCCAGCAAGGCTTCTTGGGGGGGGAGCACAGATACGCAGTATTTT

clone_size: NA
d_call: NA
j_call: TRBJ2-7
v_call: TRBV10-2
cdr3_aa: CASSDNSPYEQYF
cdr3_nt: TGCGCCAGCAGTGATAACAGCCCCTACGAGCAGTACTTC

clone_size: NA
d_call: NA
j_call: TRBJ1-6
v_call: TRBV27
cdr3_aa: CASSLGGSNSPLHF
cdr3_nt: TGTGCCAGCAGTTTGGGGGGTTCGAATTCACCCCTCCACTTT

clone_size: NA
d_call: NA
j_call: TRBJ2-5
v_call: TRBV29-1
cdr3_aa: CSVGVSRVVILETQYF
cdr3_nt: TGCAGCGTTGGCGTTAGCCGGGTAGTTATCTTAGAGACCCAGTACTTC

clone_size: NA
d_call: NA
j_call: TRBJ1-1
v_call: TRBV12-3/TRBV12-4
cdr3_aa: CASSLYGGTEAFF
cdr3_nt: TGTGCCAGCAGTTTATACGGGGGCACTGAAGCTTTCTTT

clone_size: NA
d_call: TRBD1
j_call: TRBJ1-2
v_call: TRBV6-5
cdr3_aa: CASSYSRTGSNGYTF
cdr3_nt: TGTGCCAGCAGTTACTCGAGGACAGGGAGTAATGGCTACACCTTC

clone_size: NA
d_call: TRBD2
j_call: TRBJ2-5
v_call: TRBV11-3
cdr3_aa: CASSLPSGGIQTQYF
cdr3_nt: TGTGCCAGCAGCTTGCCTAGCGGGGGGATACAGACCCAGTACTTC

clone_size: NA
d_call: NA
j_call: TRBJ2-7
v_call: TRBV7-2
cdr3_aa: CASSPGQINPYEQYF
cdr3_nt: TGTGCCAGCAGCCCCGGACAGATAAACCCCTACGAGCAGTACTTC

clone_size: NA
d_call: NA
j_call: TRBJ1-5
v_call: TRBV6-5
cdr3_aa: CASGGLWNQPQHF
cdr3_nt: TGTGCCAGCGGGGGGTTGTGGAATCAGCCCCAGCATTTT

clone_size: NA
d_call: TRBD1
j_call: TRBJ1-1
v_call: TRBV28
cdr3_aa: CASSSRGLTTEAFF
cdr3_nt: TGTGCCAGCAGTTCCAGGGGGTTAACGACTGAAGCTTTCTTT

clone_size: NA
d_call: NA
j_call: TRBJ2-7
v_call: TRBV6-2/TRBV6-3
cdr3_aa: CASSYRGAEYEQYF
cdr3_nt: TGTGCCAGCAGTTACCGGGGGGCGGAGTACGAGCAGTACTTC

clone_size: NA
d_call: NA
j_call: TRBJ1-1
v_call: TRBV11-1
cdr3_aa: CASSLVGATNTEAFF
cdr3_nt: TGTGCCAGCAGCTTAGTGGGGGCGACGAACACTGAAGCTTTCTTT

clone_size: NA
d_call: NA
j_call: TRBJ1-5
v_call: TRBV6-5
cdr3_aa: CATSPEGVNQPQHF
cdr3_nt: TGTGCCACGTCGCCTGAGGGAGTCAATCAGCCCCAGCATTTT

clone_size: NA
d_call: TRBD2
j_call: TRBJ2-1
v_call: TRBV10-3
cdr3_aa: CAISEKGAVAGDSYNEQFF
cdr3_nt: TGTGCCATCAGTGAGAAAGGGGCGGTAGCGGGAGACTCCTACAATGAGCAGTTCTTC

clone_size: NA
d_call: NA
j_call: TRBJ1-2
v_call: TRBV20-1
cdr3_aa: CSAWSFYGYTF
cdr3_nt: TGCAGTGCGTGGAGCTTCTATGGCTACACCTTC

clone_size: NA
d_call: NA
j_call: TRBJ1-4
v_call: TRBV6-5
cdr3_aa: CASSLRGGREKLFF
cdr3_nt: TGTGCCAGCAGCCTTCGAGGGGGTAGGGAAAAACTGTTTTTT

clone_size: NA
d_call: TRBD2
j_call: TRBJ2-4
v_call: TRBV15
cdr3_aa: CATSSFGGAGSKNIQYF
cdr3_nt: TGTGCCACCAGCAGTTTCGGGGGGGCCGGATCCAAAAACATTCAGTACTTC

clone_size: once
d_call: TRBD2
j_call: TRBJ2-3
v_call: TRBV15
cdr3_aa: CATSRPTSGRWDTQYF
cdr3_nt: TGTGCCACCAGCAGACCCACTAGCGGGAGGTGGGATACGCAGTATTTT

clone_size: NA
d_call: TRBD1
j_call: TRBJ2-1
v_call: TRBV4-3
cdr3_aa: CASSHRGHNEQFF
cdr3_nt: TGCGCCAGCAGCCACAGGGGGCATAATGAGCAGTTCTTC

clone_size: NA
d_call: NA
j_call: TRBJ2-2
v_call: TRBV6-5
cdr3_aa: CASSYWADTGELFF
cdr3_nt: TGTGCCAGCAGTTACTGGGCAGACACCGGGGAGCTGTTTTTT

clone_size: NA
d_call: NA
j_call: TRBJ1-1
v_call: TRBV7-8
cdr3_aa: CASSLRAGVVAEAFF
cdr3_nt: TGTGCCAGCAGCTTAAGGGCAGGGGTTGTGGCTGAAGCTTTCTTT

clone_size: NA
d_call: NA
j_call: TRBJ1-1
v_call: TRBV30
cdr3_aa: CAWRGVVRAEAFF
cdr3_nt: TGTGCCTGGAGGGGCGTAGTCAGGGCTGAAGCTTTCTTT

clone_size: NA
d_call: TRBD2
j_call: TRBJ2-7
v_call: TRBV15
cdr3_aa: CATSRRTSGELEQYF
cdr3_nt: TGTGCCACCAGCAGGAGGACTAGCGGGGAACTCGAGCAGTACTTC

clone_size: NA
d_call: NA
j_call: TRBJ2-2
v_call: TRBV6-5
cdr3_aa: CASSYSRGGDTGELFF
cdr3_nt: TGTGCCAGCAGTTACTCAAGGGGGGGAGATACCGGGGAGCTGTTTTTT

clone_size: NA
d_call: TRBD1
j_call: TRBJ1-6
v_call: TRBV19
cdr3_aa: CASSIGGQGRGNSPLHF
cdr3_nt: TGTGCCAGTAGTATCGGGGGACAGGGGAGGGGTAATTCACCCCTCCACTTT

clone_size: NA
d_call: NA
j_call: TRBJ2-2
v_call: TRBV11-3
cdr3_aa: CASSLSRVSGELFF
cdr3_nt: TGTGCCAGCAGCTTAAGCAGGGTCTCCGGGGAGCTGTTTTTT

clone_size: NA
d_call: NA
j_call: TRBJ1-5
v_call: TRBV5-1
cdr3_aa: CASSPIGPQHF
cdr3_nt: TGCGCCAGCAGTCCTATCGGGCCCCAGCATTTT

clone_size: NA
d_call: TRBD1
j_call: TRBJ1-5
v_call: TRBV7-3
cdr3_aa: CASSSGQGGNQPQHF
cdr3_nt: TGTGCCAGCAGCTCTGGACAGGGTGGCAATCAGCCCCAGCATTTT

clone_size: NA
d_call: TRBD2
j_call: TRBJ2-7
v_call: TRBV25-1
cdr3_aa: CASSEYLLRGGSYEQYF
cdr3_nt: TGTGCCAGCAGTGAATATCTTTTGCGGGGGGGCTCCTACGAGCAGTACTTC

clone_size: NA
d_call: TRBD1
j_call: TRBJ1-5
v_call: TRBV2
cdr3_aa: CASGGTGMSNQPQHF
cdr3_nt: TGTGCCAGCGGGGGGACAGGGATGAGCAATCAGCCCCAGCATTTT

clone_size: NA
d_call: TRBD2
j_call: TRBJ2-7
v_call: TRBV7-9
cdr3_aa: CASSSGLAGGPGVQYF
cdr3_nt: TGTGCCAGCAGCTCGGGACTAGCGGGGGGGCCTGGAGTGCAGTACTTC

clone_size: few
d_call: NA
j_call: TRBJ2-6
v_call: TRBV20-1
cdr3_aa: CSASARGALANVLTF
cdr3_nt: TGCAGTGCTAGTGCCCGGGGGGCTCTGGCCAACGTCCTGACTTTC

clone_size: NA
d_call: TRBD2
j_call: TRBJ2-1
v_call: TRBV11-3
cdr3_aa: CASSLLAGGRYNEQFF
cdr3_nt: TGTGCCAGCAGCTTGCTAGCGGGGGGGCGCTACAATGAGCAGTTCTTC

clone_size: NA
d_call: NA
j_call: TRBJ2-7
v_call: TRBV5-1
cdr3_aa: CASSWDTSSYEQYF
cdr3_nt: TGCGCCAGCAGCTGGGACACGAGCTCCTACGAGCAGTACTTC

clone_size: few
d_call: NA
j_call: TRBJ1-2
v_call: TRBV4-2
cdr3_aa: CASSQAQGTNNGYTF
cdr3_nt: TGTGCCAGCAGCCAAGCTCAGGGGACCAACAATGGCTACACCTTC

clone_size: NA
d_call: TRBD2
j_call: TRBJ2-1
v_call: TRBV4-2
cdr3_aa: CASSGPGLGTLGEQFF
cdr3_nt: TGTGCCAGCAGCGGACCGGGACTAGGGACCCTTGGTGAGCAGTTCTTC